Shown below are 30 T cell receptor beta chains from a single sample sequenced in a study of blood T cell repertoires in COVID-19. The repertoire was sequenced with immunoSEQ multiplex PCR; TCRdb's copy has only in-frame clones and lacks some. The sample has around 160,000 clones; around four fifths are singletons. Sequencing was done on a sample of peripheral blood. The receptors were gathered from a human donor in a cohort sampled during active COVID-19.

V is TRBV7-6 and J is TRBJ1-4, with 8 bases aligning to TRBD1. There are 16 residues in the CDR3. Germline V gives CDR1 SGHVS, CDR2 FNYEAQ. Germline trimming cut 0 bases from V and 10 bases from J; bases unmatched to any gene: 10. The CDR3 here is CASSLAATQQGGKLFF. The CDR3 coding sequence is TGTGCCAGCAGCTTAGCAGCGACCCAACAGGGGGGAAAACTGTTTTTT. The full variable domain, in which reference TRBV7-6 and TRBJ1-4 provide the parts outside the CDR3, is GAGVSQSPRYKVTKRGQDVALRCDPISGHVSLYWYRQALGQGPEFLTYFNYEAQQDKSGLPNDRFSAERPEGSISTLTIQRTEQRDSAMYRCASSLAATQQGGKLFFGSGTQLSVL.

V usage is TRBV7-9 and J usage is TRBJ2-7; weak D call: TRBD1 (7 bases). CDR1 and CDR2 (germline): SEHNR, FQNEAQ (reference sequence). The V end was cut by 3 bases, the J end by 7 bases, with 19 bases between. CDR3 length: 15 amino acids. CDR3 loop: CASSLSAGGIEEQYF. Here the CDR3 DNA reads TGTGCCAGCAGCTTGTCCGCAGGGGGGATTGAGGAGCAGTACTTC. The whole variable domain, remainder taken from reference TRBV7-9 and TRBJ2-7, is DTGVSQNPRHKITKRGQNVTFRCDPISEHNRLYWYRQTLGQGPEFLTYFQNEAQLEKSRLLSDRFSAERPKGSFSTLEIQRTEQGDSAMYLCASSLSAGGIEEQYFGPGTRLTVT.

In its sample, this clone was seen once. The rearrangement joins TRBV7-3 to TRBJ2-3; D gene ambiguous. The CDR3 length is 13 residues. The V end lost 4 bases, the J end lost 6 bases, and 11 bases lay between the germline ends. Germline V gene lookup returns CDR1 SGHTA and CDR2 FQGTGA. The CDR3 loop is CASSSDFKDTQYF. The CDR3 DNA sequence: TGTGCCAGCAGCTCCGACTTTAAGGATACGCAGTATTTT. The complete variable domain, with remaining parts taken from reference TRBV7-3 and TRBJ2-3, reads GAGVSQTPSNKVTEKGKYVELRCDPISGHTALYWYRQSLGQGPEFLIYFQGTGAADDSGLPNDRFFAVRPEGSVSTLKIQRTERGDSAVYLCASSSDFKDTQYFGPGTRLTVL.

The chain links TRBV30 to TRBJ1-1; possible D gene TRBD1, 5 bases. Germline V gives CDR1 GTSNPN, CDR2 SVGIG (reference sequence). V was clipped by 2 bases and J by 6 bases, with 13 bases between them. The CDR3 covers 13 residues. For the CDR3, the DNA is TGTGCCTGGAGTTGGGGGGTTCGGGCTGAAGCTTTCTTT. Translating gives CAWSWGVRAEAFF.

The chain employs TRBV19 and TRBJ2-7; a weak D match, TRBD2 (6 bases). This CDR3 spans 15 amino acids. Germline CDR1 LNHDA, CDR2 SQIVND (reference sequence). V was cut by 6 bases and J by 5 bases, with 20 bases left in between. CDR3 nucleotides: TGTGCCAGTAGCCCCGGGCGGGGCGTTGGGCACGAGCAGTACTTC. Translated: CASSPGRGVGHEQYF.

The rearrangement uses TRBV7-2 and TRBJ1-2; D possibly corresponds to TRBD1 (5 bases). V shed 5 bases and J shed 3 bases, with 22 bases lying between them. There are 17 residues in the CDR3. The germline V gene encodes CDR1 SGHTA and CDR2 FQGNSA. The CDR3 region is CASSTEGSVGGDYGYTF. The DNA for the CDR3 is TGTGCCAGCAGCACCGAGGGCTCTGTCGGGGGAGACTATGGCTACACCTTC.

The gene calls are TRBV2 and TRBJ2-2; 8 bases are shared with TRBD2. Germline CDR1 SNHLY, CDR2 FYNNEI. J gave up 4 bases and V 7 bases, and 14 bases lay outside the gene matches. This CDR3 is 17 amino acids long. The CDR3, as DNA: TGTGCCAGCAAAGGTGGGAGCGGACTAGCTTCCACCGGGGAGCTGTTTTTT. Its protein is CASKGGSGLASTGELFF.

This chain joins TRBV5-1 and TRBJ2-3; 8 positions match TRBD1. Germline V gene data show CDR1 as SGHRS and CDR2 as YFSETQ. This CDR3 contains 16 residues. J was trimmed by 2 bases and V by 4 bases; bases with no gene match: 9. The CDR3 spells CASSRRTGMITDTQYF. In nucleotides, the CDR3 is TGCGCCAGCAGCCGTCGGACAGGGATGATCACAGATACGCAGTATTTT.

The rearrangement links TRBV5-1 to TRBJ1-5; TRBD1 might be the D (6 bases). The V end lost 2 bases, the J end lost 6 bases, and 12 bases lay between the germline ends. This CDR3 comprises 14 residues. In germline, CDR1 is SGHRS, CDR2 YFSETQ. Here the CDR3 DNA reads TGCGCCAGCAGCTTACAGGGTTCAGGTCAGCCCCAGCATTTT. Amino acid sequence: CASSLQGSGQPQHF.

The chain links TRBV19 to TRBJ1-1; 7 positions agree with TRBD1. Germline V CDR1 and CDR2: LNHDA, SQIVND (reference sequence). This CDR3 is built from 17 residues. J was trimmed by 1 base and V by 7 bases; bases with no gene match: 15. CDR3 residues: CASKEGATGVSNTEAFF. The CDR3 DNA is TGTGCCAGTAAAGAAGGGGCTACAGGGGTATCGAACACTGAAGCTTTCTTT.

This clone occurred once. This CDR3 reads CASSEGQYYGYTF. The DNA of the CDR3 is TGTGCCAGCAGTGAAGGGCAGTACTATGGCTACACCTTC. This chain connects TRBV6-1 to TRBJ1-2; D remains unclear. CDR3 size: 13 residues. The germline gives CDR1 MNHNS, CDR2 SASEGT. Trimming took off 1 base at V and 3 bases at J, with 6 bases between the two ends.

The CDR3 spells CASSYKTGRDYEQYF. For the CDR3, the DNA is TGTGCCAGCAGCTACAAGACAGGAAGGGACTACGAGCAGTACTTC. The chain employs TRBV5-5 and TRBJ2-7; weak D call: TRBD1 (6 bases). The CDR3 is made up of 15 amino acids. Germline CDR1 SGHKS, CDR2 YYEKEE (reference sequence). V lost 3 bases and J lost 3, with 16 bases in between.

This sequence joins TRBV30 and TRBJ2-1, with 10 bases that match TRBD2. Looked up from germline, CDR1 is GTSNPN and CDR2 is SVGIG (reference sequence). Trimming took 0 bases from V and 2 from J; bases not matched to a gene: 1. The CDR3 runs 15 residues. CDR3 coding DNA: TGTGCCTGGAGTGTAAGCGGGGGGGCCTACAATGAGCAGTTCTTC. Amino acid sequence: CAWSVSGGAYNEQFF.

This sequence joins TRBV30 and TRBJ1-4, with unresolved D. V was shortened by 2 bases and J by 1 base, with 11 bases between the two germline ends. In germline, CDR1 is GTSNPN, CDR2 SVGIG (reference sequence). This CDR3 has 15 residues. The CDR3 loop is CAWSYQSLTNEKLFF. The CDR3 bases are TGTGCCTGGAGTTACCAGTCCTTAACTAATGAAAAACTGTTTTTT.

The chain joins TRBV11-3 to TRBJ2-5; TRBD2 matches 13 bases. The germline gives CDR1 SGHNT, CDR2 YENEEA. After removal of 4 bases from V and 5 bases from J, the junction contained 4 bases not matched to a gene. The CDR3 length is 15 residues. In DNA form, the CDR3 reads TGTGCCAGCAGCTCGACTAGCGGGGGGTACGAGACCCAGTACTTC. Its protein is CASSSTSGGYETQYF.

The gene calls are TRBV5-1 and TRBJ1-6; D is perhaps TRBD1 (5 bases). This CDR3 is 16 amino acids long. The V gene's germline CDR1 is SGHRS and CDR2 YFSETQ. V was shortened by 4 bases and J by 0 bases, with 11 bases between the two germline ends. Written as DNA, the CDR3 is TGCGCCAGCAGCCCTCTGGACAACTCCTATAATTCACCCCTCCACTTT. It yields the protein CASSPLDNSYNSPLHF.

This clone was found a few times. The chain joins TRBV10-1 to TRBJ2-2; TRBD1 matches at 8 bases. CDR3 length: 16 residues. The V gene's germline CDR1 is WNHNN and CDR2 SYGVQD (reference sequence). Losses at the gene ends were 0 bases for V and 7 bases for J; bases not matched to a gene: 7. This CDR3 is CASSESEQGAGGELFF. CDR3 DNA: TGCGCCAGCAGTGAGTCCGAGCAGGGGGCTGGCGGGGAGCTGTTTTTT.

The chain carries TRBV19 and TRBJ1-2; D perhaps matches TRBD1 (5 bases). Looked up from germline, CDR1 is LNHDA and CDR2 is SQIVND (reference sequence). This CDR3 comprises 16 residues. The germline V and J ends were trimmed by 3 bases and 4 bases, with 18 bases remaining between them. In DNA, the CDR3 is TGTGCCAGTAGTATGTTCTCGGGGGAGCGTAGCTATGGCTACACCTTC. Protein product: CASSMFSGERSYGYTF. The whole variable domain, remainder taken from reference TRBV19 and TRBJ1-2, is DGGITQSPKYLFRKEGQNVTLSCEQNLNHDAMYWYRQDPGQGLRLIYYSQIVNDFQKGDIAEGYSVSREKKESFPLTVTSAQKNPTAFYLCASSMFSGERSYGYTFGSGTRLTVV.

This chain joins TRBV3-1 (or the pseudogene TRBV3-2) and TRBJ2-5; 10 bases agree with TRBD1. Trimming removed 6 bases from V and 5 bases from J; junction bases left unmatched: 9. CDR1 is LGHDT and CDR2 is YNNKEL in the germline V gene (reference sequence). The CDR3 spans 15 residues. The CDR3 region has the DNA TGTGCCAGCAGGAAGGCCGGGACAGGGGATGAGACCCAGTACTTC. It is translated as CASRKAGTGDETQYF.

This chain joins TRBV9 and TRBJ2-2; a weak D match, TRBD1 (5 bases). The CDR3 sequence is 14 residues long. V lost 5 bases and J lost 3, with 11 bases in between. Germline CDR1 reads SGDLS; CDR2 reads YYNGEE. The CDR3 loop is CASRPGQDTGELFF. In DNA form, the CDR3 reads TGTGCCAGCAGACCCGGACAAGACACCGGGGAGCTGTTTTTT.

The chain is built from TRBV4-3 and TRBJ2-7, with D unclear. Between the trimmed V and J ends, which lost 1 base and 0 bases, there was a span of 10 bases. CDR1 and CDR2 (germline): LGHNA, YSLEER. This CDR3 is built from 15 residues. Here the CDR3 reads CASSQVWPHSYEQYF. The CDR3 DNA reads TGCGCCAGCAGCCAAGTTTGGCCGCACTCCTACGAGCAGTACTTC.

This clone showed up just a few times. V usage is TRBV5-4 and J usage is TRBJ1-1; a possible D gene is TRBD1 (5 bases). Germline-derived CDR1 and CDR2 are SGHNT and YYREEE (reference sequence). This CDR3 spans 15 amino acids. V lost 6 bases to trimming and J lost 0 bases, with 15 bases between them. CDR3 amino acids: CASTGAGLMNTEAFF. For the CDR3, the DNA is TGTGCCAGCACTGGGGCAGGGTTAATGAACACTGAAGCTTTCTTT.

The chain links TRBV25-1 to TRBJ1-1; D is perhaps TRBD1 (5 bases). Germline loops: CDR1 MGHDK, CDR2 SYGVNS. The CDR3 spans 12 residues. Trimming removed 10 bases at V and 6 bases at J, with 15 bases between. The CDR3: CATTVGGAEAFF. In DNA, the CDR3 is TGTGCCACCACGGTCGGGGGAGCTGAAGCTTTCTTT.

This clone was found many times. The same CDR3 also results from other DNA sequences found in this sample. The V and J genes are TRBV4-1 and TRBJ2-5, with D perhaps matching TRBD2 (6 bases). The germline V and J ends were trimmed by 4 bases and 3 bases, with 12 bases remaining between them. The CDR3 runs to 14 residues. Germline V gene sequence: CDR1 MGHRA, CDR2 YSYEKL. In DNA form, the CDR3 reads TGCGCCAGCAGCCCCTCGTGGGGGGAAGAGACCCAGTACTTC. Its translation is CASSPSWGEETQYF.

This chain joins TRBV19 and TRBJ1-1, with D tentatively TRBD1 (6 bases). The CDR3 spans 15 residues. Deletions cut 9 bases from V and 2 bases from J, with 19 bases between. Per germline, CDR1 LNHDA and CDR2 SQIVND (reference sequence). The CDR3 region is CASRSRTATNTEAFF. Here the CDR3 DNA reads TGTGCCAGCAGAAGTAGGACAGCTACAAACACTGAAGCTTTCTTT.

The gene calls are TRBV7-2 and TRBJ1-1; TRBD1 is a possible D gene (5 bases). The CDR3 extends over 14 amino acids. Trimming removed 10 bases at V and 0 bases at J, with 15 bases between. Germline CDR1 reads SGHTA; CDR2 reads FQGNSA. CDR3 residues: CATGAGAMNTEAFF. The CDR3 DNA sequence: TGTGCCACTGGGGCAGGAGCCATGAACACTGAAGCTTTCTTT.

The chain employs TRBV4-1 and TRBJ1-1, with 9 bases lining up with TRBD1. Germline CDR1 and CDR2: MGHRA and YSYEKL. J lost 5 bases, V lost 2 bases, and 9 bases had no gene match. CDR3 size: 16 residues. The CDR3 is CASSQKLGQGRTEAFF. CDR3 DNA sequence: TGCGCCAGCAGCCAAAAATTGGGACAGGGAAGGACTGAAGCTTTCTTT.

This clone appeared a few times. The J gene is TRBJ1-2, the V gene TRBV29-1; 7 positions match TRBD1. CDR1 and CDR2 (germline): SQVTM, ANQGSEA. This CDR3 contains 15 residues. V gave up 6 bases and J gave up 4 bases; unmatched junction bases: 14. Here the CDR3 DNA reads TGCAGCGTGATCAAATCCGGGACAGAAAGCTATGGCTACACCTTC. Its translation: CSVIKSGTESYGYTF.

The rearrangement links TRBV27 to TRBJ1-2; 9 bases agree with TRBD1. Germline V gene lookup returns CDR1 MNHEY and CDR2 SMNVEV (reference sequence). There are 14 residues in the CDR3. After removal of 8 bases from V and 0 bases from J, the junction contained 4 bases not matched to a gene. CDR3 coding DNA: TGTGCCAGCTGGGACAGGGCTTCTAACTATGGCTACACCTTC. As protein: CASWDRASNYGYTF.

At least ten counts were recorded for this clone. The rearrangement links TRBV28 to TRBJ1-1; tentative D call: TRBD1 (5 bases). The CDR3 totals 14 residues. The V gene lost 4 bases and the J gene lost 7 bases, with 16 bases spanning the gap. Per the germline V gene, CDR1 is MDHEN and CDR2 is SYDVKM. The CDR3 DNA is TGTGCCAGCAGTTCCCAGGGACTCCTTTTTGAAGCTTTCTTT. Protein product: CASSSQGLLFEAFF.